One sample yielded the 5 T cell receptor beta chains listed below, sequenced in a study of blood T cell repertoires in COVID-19 (dated by TCRdb to about 2020). Receptor libraries were prepared by the immunoSEQ multiplex PCR assay. Not all clones reach the TCRdb copy of this immuneACCESS table, which keeps in-frame sequences only. Checked studies attribute under half of the gap to unresolved V genes and leave the rest unexplained. Counted in this sample were 250,000 to 350,000 clones; around 85% of them appeared once. The ten largest clones capture around 5.8% of the sample. The sample comprised PBMCs or T cells enriched from blood (not recorded which). All receptors come from a woman aged 40 to 50 who had recovered from COVID-19.

The chain carries TRBV6-1 and TRBJ1-1; TRBD1 is a possible D gene (6 bases). Germline CDR1 reads MNHNS; CDR2 reads SASEGT. CDR3 length equals 12 residues. V was cut by 1 base and J by 8 bases, with 8 bases left in between. The CDR3 DNA reads as TGTGCCAGCAGTGAAGGCAGGGGAGAAGCTTTCTTT. Translating it yields CASSEGRGEAFF.

The gene calls are TRBV30 and TRBJ1-6, with TRBD1 matching over 7 bases. Losses at the gene ends were 1 base for V and 10 bases for J; bases not matched to a gene: 7. This CDR3 is 14 amino acids long. Per the germline V gene, CDR1 is GTSNPN and CDR2 is SVGIG (reference sequence). The DNA of the CDR3 is TGTGCCTGGAGTGCAACAGGGGAAGGATCACCCCTCCACTTT. This encodes CAWSATGEGSPLHF.

The chain employs TRBV18 and TRBJ2-7; 8 bases align to TRBD2. Germline assignment: CDR1 KGHSH and CDR2 LQKENI. The CDR3 length is 15 residues. Trimming at V came to 6 bases and at J to 3 bases, leaving 10 bases not matched to a gene. CDR3: CASSPTQTSDYEQYF. Here the CDR3 DNA reads TGTGCCAGCTCGCCTACACAGACTAGCGACTACGAGCAGTACTTC.

V usage is TRBV5-4 and J usage is TRBJ1-1; D uncertain. The CDR3 has 15 amino acids. V was trimmed by 1 base and J by 2 bases, leaving 12 bases between them. CDR1 is SGHNT, CDR2 YYREEE, per germline (reference sequence). The CDR3 loop reads CASSLSPEFNTEAFF. The CDR3 DNA reads as TGTGCCAGCAGCTTGAGTCCGGAGTTTAACACTGAAGCTTTCTTT.

This clone was seen only once. The chain recombines TRBV11-2 with TRBJ2-7; TRBD2 is a possible D gene (6 bases). This CDR3 comprises 16 residues. The germline CDR1 and CDR2 sequences are SGHAT and FQNNGV. Trimming removed 6 bases at V and 5 bases at J, with 23 bases between. The DNA for the CDR3 is TGTGCCAGCAGTTCGGGGCGGGGCAGGGCGCTACACGAGCAGTACTTC. Its translation is CASSSGRGRALHEQYF.